This TCR beta chain was captured by sequencing in a study of blood T cell repertoires in COVID-19. As for the study in general: Researchers got acute and convalescent COVID-19 samples from the United States, Italy and Spain. From T cells, B-cell-depleted T cells, or PBMCs came the material, which was cDNA or gDNA.

The CDR3 contains 15 residues. CDR1 and CDR2 from the germline V gene are MNHNY and SVGAGI (reference sequence). V shed 4 bases and J shed 2 bases, with 14 bases lying between them. Authors' data handling: Quantification of nucleated cells was approximated via reference gene primer amplification. The data were produced by immunoSEQ multiplex PCR, yet TCRdb's version contains in-frame clones alone and is incomplete. That table gives V, J and clone size, and the DNA gave D and trimming. The sample shows about 380,000 clones, approximately 80% of them seen only once. V is TRBV6-6 and J is TRBJ1-1, with a tentative D call TRBD1 (6 bases). The specimen sequenced was peripheral blood. The source of this sequence is a human donor with acute or convalescent COVID-19. The donor label of this sample is uncertain. CDR3 in amino acids: CASSSQGLSNTEAFF. The CDR3 region has the DNA TGTGCCAGCAGTTCCCAGGGGCTCTCAAACACTGAAGCTTTCTTT.